These 19 T cell receptor beta chains share one sample of origin, sequenced in a study of CD8 T cells in Susac syndrome. Random-hexamer reverse transcription was applied to about 0.45 to 1 ug RNA. MiXCR, applied by TCRdb to the immunoSEQ multiplex PCR reads, yields one record per CDR3 protein. The table shows about 430,000 distinct CDR3 sequences, with more than 80% occurring only once. The sequenced sample consisted of CD8+ T cells from PBMCs. The receptor set was obtained from a human donor with multiple sclerosis.

V and J are TRBV12-3 or TRBV12-4 and TRBJ2-5; D might be TRBD1 (5 bases). V lost 5 bases to trimming and J lost 2 bases, with 12 bases between them. The CDR3 extends over 14 amino acids. CDR3 amino acids: CASSLDRKQETQYF. CDR3 DNA: TGTGCCAGCAGTCTTGACAGAAAGCAAGAGACCCAGTACTTC.

The chain has TRBV5-6 and TRBJ2-7; TRBD2 matches 10 bases. The CDR3 is 14 amino acids. Germline CDR1 reads SGHDT; CDR2 reads YYEEEE. V shed 4 bases and J 4 bases; nucleotides not matched to a gene: 5. CDR3 region: CASSGWTSGYEQYF. The CDR3, as DNA: TGTGCCAGCAGCGGGTGGACTAGCGGATACGAGCAGTACTTC.

The rearrangement links TRBV12-3 or TRBV12-4 to TRBJ1-5; no clear D. The ends were cut back, 2 bases at V and 4 bases at J, with 9 bases in the middle. The CDR3 covers 14 residues. The CDR3 reads CASSLYPLNQPQHF. Written as DNA, the CDR3 is TGTGCCAGCAGTTTATATCCTTTGAATCAGCCCCAGCATTTT.

V gene TRBV6-5 combines with J gene TRBJ1-1; D is possibly TRBD1 (5 bases). CDR1 is MNHEY and CDR2 is SVGAGI in the germline V gene. V lost 0 bases, J lost 3 bases, and 11 bases lay in between. The CDR3 extends over 15 amino acids. CDR3 sequence reads: CASSYSSQGDTEAFF. Here the CDR3 DNA reads TGTGCCAGCAGTTACTCAAGTCAGGGCGACACTGAAGCTTTCTTT.

The chain recombines TRBV6-5 with TRBJ1-1; maybe TRBD1 (6 bases). This CDR3 has 12 amino acids. The germline V gene encodes CDR1 MNHEY and CDR2 SVGAGI. V lost 11 bases and J lost 6, with 16 bases in between. The CDR3 DNA sequence: TGTGCCGCGGTGAAGGGGGGCGCTGAAGCTTTCTTT. Protein: CAAVKGGAEAFF.

The count of this clonotype is one. This rearrangement joins TRBV5-6 to TRBJ1-1; D unresolved. V was clipped by 4 bases and J by 4 bases, with 14 bases between them. The V gene's germline CDR1 is SGHDT and CDR2 YYEEEE. CDR3 length equals 14 residues. CDR3: CASSPGGESTEAFF. The CDR3 DNA follows: TGTGCCAGCAGCCCCGGTGGGGAAAGCACTGAAGCTTTCTTT.

This chain links TRBV7-8 with TRBJ2-7, with D possibly being TRBD2 (5 bases). Germline values: CDR1 SGHVS, CDR2 FQNEAQ. Trimming removed 0 bases at V and 4 bases at J, with 13 bases between. The CDR3 spans 15 residues. CDR3 sequence reads: CASSLAWGSGYEQYF. CDR3 sequence (DNA): TGTGCCAGCAGCTTAGCGTGGGGTTCGGGGTACGAGCAGTACTTC.

This clonotype was picked up one time. This rearrangement joins TRBV7-7 to TRBJ1-4; 8 bases agree with TRBD1. J was trimmed by 8 bases and V by 8 bases; bases with no gene match: 16. Germline CDR1 and CDR2: SSHAT and FNYEAQ (reference sequence). CDR3 length: 16 residues. DNA of the CDR3: TGTGCCAGCGGGACCAAGGCGACAGGGGTGGGCGAAAAACTGTTTTTT. Its translation is CASGTKATGVGEKLFF.

This sequence joins TRBV7-6 and TRBJ2-5; D is unresolved. The CDR3 is made up of 13 amino acids. With 5 bases removed from V and 5 bases from J, the gap between germline ends came to 12 bases. CDR1 and CDR2 (germline): SGHVS, FNYEAQ. The CDR3 DNA follows: TGTGCCAGCAGCCCATCGGTCACGGAGACCCAGTACTTC. It encodes CASSPSVTETQYF.

CDR3 amino acids: CAWSTTGQGYGYTF. The CDR3 DNA reads TGTGCCTGGAGTACTACAGGGCAGGGGTATGGCTACACCTTC. The rearrangement links TRBV30 to TRBJ1-2, with D perhaps TRBD1 (6 bases). This CDR3 has 14 amino acids. The V gene lost 2 bases and the J gene lost 5 bases, with 15 bases spanning the gap. The germline CDR1 and CDR2 sequences are GTSNPN and SVGIG (reference sequence).

The chain recombines TRBV28 with TRBJ2-3; D unclear. Germline V CDR1 and CDR2: MDHEN, SYDVKM. The CDR3 sequence is 12 residues long. Trimming took 5 bases from V and 6 from J, leaving 9 bases between them. Here the CDR3 DNA reads TGTGCCAGCAGTGCGACTCAGGATACGCAGTATTTT. Translated: CASSATQDTQYF.

A few counts support this clonotype. The gene calls are TRBV19 and TRBJ1-1; 7 nucleotides agree with TRBD1. The germline CDR1 and CDR2 sequences are LNHDA and SQIVND (reference sequence). V lost 6 bases and J lost 3; bases outside the gene matches: 10. The CDR3 is 15 residues long. The DNA of the CDR3 is TGTGCCAGTAGGTTAACAGGGGAGGGTGACACTGAAGCTTTCTTT. This codes for CASRLTGEGDTEAFF.

The chain combines TRBV29-1 with TRBJ1-2, with 10 bases that match TRBD1. Trimming took 1 base from V and 2 from J; bases not matched to a gene: 1. This CDR3 is 14 amino acids long. Germline CDR1 reads SQVTM; CDR2 reads ANQGSEA. For the CDR3, the DNA is TGCAGCGTTGAAGGACAGGGGGCGAACTATGGCTACACCTTC. It yields the protein CSVEGQGANYGYTF.

This clonotype was counted between two and nine times. V usage is TRBV28 and J usage is TRBJ2-7, with 10 bases matching TRBD1. The ends lost 3 bases at V and 4 bases at J; junction bases unmatched: 24. Germline V gene sequence: CDR1 MDHEN, CDR2 SYDVKM. CDR3 length: 21 residues. The CDR3 nucleotides are TGTGCCAGCAGTTTCGTTTTCGGGCTCGACAGGGGGCAGGGGGGAGTTTACGAGCAGTACTTC. Amino acid sequence: CASSFVFGLDRGQGGVYEQYF.

The chain is built from TRBV11-3 and TRBJ2-3, with D possibly being TRBD1 (6 bases). CDR1 and CDR2 (germline): SGHNT, YENEEA. The CDR3 is 14 amino acids. V lost 4 bases, J lost 0 bases, and 8 bases lay in between. The chain's CDR3 is CASSSGQSTDTQYF. DNA of the CDR3: TGTGCCAGCAGCTCCGGACAGAGCACAGATACGCAGTATTTT.

This clonotype has more than one count but fewer than ten. This chain links TRBV6-1 with TRBJ2-7; no reliable D call. The CDR3 totals 11 residues. CDR1 is MNHNS, CDR2 SASEGT, per germline. With 8 bases removed from V and 6 bases from J, the gap between germline ends came to 11 bases. The CDR3 spells CASWAVGEQYF. As DNA, the CDR3 is TGTGCCAGCTGGGCGGTTGGCGAGCAGTACTTC.

V is TRBV27 and J is TRBJ1-1, with TRBD1 identical over 8 bases. V shed 4 bases, J shed 5 bases, and the junction held 6 bases outside the gene matches. Looked up from germline, CDR1 is MNHEY and CDR2 is SMNVEV (reference sequence). CDR3 size: 14 residues. The CDR3 DNA follows: TGTGCCAGCAGTTATCAGGGGGCTTATACTGAAGCTTTCTTT. Residues: CASSYQGAYTEAFF.

V usage is TRBV7-9 and J usage is TRBJ2-1; D is unresolved. V was clipped by 5 bases and J by 10 bases, with 9 bases between them. CDR3 length: 11 residues. Germline CDR1 is SEHNR and CDR2 is FQNEAQ (reference sequence). CDR3 nucleotides: TGTGCCAGCAGCCTCCGAAGGGAGCAGTTCTTC. Protein product: CASSLRREQFF.

The rearrangement uses TRBV30 and TRBJ1-2, with 11 bases identical to TRBD1. The length of the CDR3 is 16 residues. Trimming removed 5 bases from V and 6 bases from J; junction bases left unmatched: 14. Per germline, CDR1 GTSNPN and CDR2 SVGIG (reference sequence). Here the CDR3 reads CAWEWTGGATPDGYTF. CDR3 coding DNA: TGTGCCTGGGAATGGACAGGGGGCGCGACCCCTGATGGCTACACCTTC.